This TCR beta chain stems from a study of T cell repertoires in cytomegalovirus infection (dated by TCRdb to the late 2010s). About the study as a whole: The HLA type of each donor mattered for the analysis, because public TCR beta signatures pointed to carriage of CMV infection along with the matching HLA type.

TCRdb lists the instrument as Illumina HiSeq 1500. In-frame beta chains were kept once TCRdb had trimmed the public reads at Q25 with fastp and called clones with MiXCR. Identical CDR3 proteins give one entry, which carries the most common genes and DNA. Across this sample there are nearly 450,000 distinct CDR3 sequences, with 25% to 40% seen only once. Roughly 15% of the sample is in the top ten clones. According to the germline V gene, CDR1 reads SGHTA and CDR2 reads FQGNSA. Relative to germline, V is 5 bases shorter and J is 4 bases shorter, with 14 bases between their ends. The CDR3, cysteine through phenylalanine, is 14 amino acids long. The read is trimmed to its CDR3 DNA, 42 bases read in frame from base 1. This clonotype appeared many times. The specificity of this receptor is unknown. No base qualities exist here, and no much larger clone lies one base off it. The study at large found these results: The ex vivo response was dominated by HLA-C-restricted CMV-specific TCR beta clonotypes, which also provided the single most frequent clonotype in two of eight donors. Carriers of CMV infection plus the relevant HLA type were discriminated by the cumulative frequency of public TCR beta family members in the study cohort and in an independent 352-donor cohort.

This receptor was taken from a human donor in good health (CMV status not recorded). Some clones in this sample may be carry-over from other donors' samples. Source material: PBMCs. The chain couples TRBV7-2 to TRBJ1-1; TRBD1 could be the D gene, as 5 bases match. The sequenced DNA: TGTGCCAGCAGCCCCCGGGGGGTGGTCACTGAAGCTTTCTTT. This encodes CASSPRGVVTEAFF.